The rows below give T cell receptor beta chains drawn from one sample of a study of T cell responses to AZD1222 COVID-19 vaccine. Profiled with immunoSEQ multiplex PCR; TCRdb holds only in-frame clones, not every one. The sample lists about 78,000 clones; nearly 85% were seen once. Sequenced material: peripheral blood, taken on day 0 of AZD1222 vaccination. These receptors were obtained from an adult in good health. Each CDR3 is given with its conserved first and last residue. Fields, in order: J gene, V gene, D gene, CDR3 DNA, CDR3 protein. The D gene is left open where the match is weak.

>TRBJ1-6|TRBV30|-
TGTGCCAAGACCACAGGATATAATTCACCCCTCCACTTT
CAKTTGYNSPLHF
>TRBJ1-4|TRBV6-5|TRBD1
TGTGCCAGCAGCTTGGACAGGGGGAGTGAAAAACTGTTTTTT
CASSLDRGSEKLFF
>TRBJ1-2|TRBV14|-
TGTGCCAGCAGCCAAGACAGGGCTCTTATCTATGGCTACACCTTC
CASSQDRALIYGYTF
>TRBJ2-2|TRBV11-3|TRBD2
TGTGCCAGCAGCTTAATCGGGACTAGCGGCGGGGAGCTGTTTTTT
CASSLIGTSGGELFF
>TRBJ1-5|TRBV7-2|TRBD1
TGTGCCAGCAGCCCTGACAGGGATCAGCCCCAGCATTTT
CASSPDRDQPQHF
>TRBJ2-5|TRBV6-5|-
TGTGCCTGCCGACAGATAGCTGGGGAGACCCAGTACTTC
CACRQIAGETQYF
>TRBJ2-7|TRBV6-5|TRBD2
TGTGCCAGCGGGTCTAGCGGCACCTACGAGCAGTACTTC
CASGSSGTYEQYF
>TRBJ2-2|TRBV2|-
TGTGCCAGCAGTGATCGCGCCTCGAACACCGGGGAGCTGTTTTTT
CASSDRASNTGELFF
>TRBJ2-1|TRBV5-1|-
TGCGCCAGCAGCTCACCTACGTGGGGGGCGGACTACAATGAGCAGTTCTTC
CASSSPTWGADYNEQFF
>TRBJ1-2|TRBV6-1|-
TGTGCCAGCAGTGAAGAAAACATTGGCATCCTTGGCTACACCTTC
CASSEENIGILGYTF
>TRBJ2-3|TRBV7-3|-
TGTGCCAGCAGCTTAAGTAGTCCCGCGGGCACAGATACGCAGTATTTT
CASSLSSPAGTDTQYF
>TRBJ2-1|TRBV19|-
TGTGCCAGTAGTATAGGCAGCAGGCCTATAGATGAGCAGTTCTTC
CASSIGSRPIDEQFF
>TRBJ1-3|TRBV4-3|-
TGCGCCAGCAGCCAATCGGTCGCTCGGAAGTCTGGAAACACCATATATTTT
CASSQSVARKSGNTIYF
>TRBJ1-3|TRBV9|-
TGTGCCAGCAGCGTAGAGCTTGTCACAGGACCTGGAAACACCATATATTTT
CASSVELVTGPGNTIYF
>TRBJ1-2|TRBV5-4|-
TGTGCCAGCAGCCAAGGGACGGTCAATATGGTCTACACCTTC
CASSQGTVNMVYTF
>TRBJ2-2|TRBV10-3|-
TGTGCCATCAGTTTCAGCAACACCGGGGAGCTGTTTTTT
CAISFSNTGELFF
>TRBJ1-4|TRBV14|-
TGTGCCAGCAGCCAAGATACCGGGTACGGTGAAAAACTGTTTTTT
CASSQDTGYGEKLFF
>TRBJ2-7|TRBV30|-
TGTGCCTGGAGTGTACTGTCACAGGGAGACAACGAGCAGTACTTC
CAWSVLSQGDNEQYF
>TRBJ1-2|TRBV12-5|TRBD1
TGTGCTAGTGGGCGAACAGGGGGAGGTGGCGGCTACACCTTC
CASGRTGGGGGYTF